These 24 T cell receptor beta chains were sequenced from one sample in a study of neurological immune-mediated disorders. Time point reported: longitudinal time-point 1 (baseline). Using its own MiXCR run on the 5' RACE reads, TCRdb lists one record per CDR3 protein. The sample has tens of thousands of distinct CDR3 sequences; 9% to 10% are singletons. Sequenced sample: PBMCs. These receptors originate from a woman in her thirties or forties in good health.

This clonotype was seen ten or more times. This sequence joins TRBV29-1 and TRBJ1-2; no clear D gene. Germline-derived CDR1 and CDR2 are SQVTM and ANQGSEA. V gave up 3 bases and J gave up 3 bases, with 17 bases separating them. The CDR3 extends over 15 amino acids. CDR3 bases: TGCAGCGTTGAGTATACAGACGGGTTGGACTATGGCTACACCTTC. It specifies CSVEYTDGLDYGYTF.

This clonotype was seen many times. The chain employs TRBV7-2 and TRBJ2-4, with 8 bases lining up with TRBD1. V lost 4 bases and J lost 0; bases outside the gene matches: 5. The length of the CDR3 is 16 residues. Looked up from germline, CDR1 is SGHTA and CDR2 is FQGNSA. The CDR3 spells CASSSGTGIAKNIQYF. CDR3 coding DNA: TGTGCCAGCAGCTCCGGGACAGGAATAGCCAAAAACATTCAGTACTTC.

At least ten counts were recorded for this clonotype. This sequence joins TRBV20-1 and TRBJ1-1; D is unclear. Germline CDR1 DFQATT, CDR2 SNEGSKA (reference sequence). Trimming removed 1 base at V and 1 base at J, with 16 bases between. CDR3 length equals 16 residues. This CDR3 is CSARVGGLGGNTEAFF. Written as DNA, the CDR3 is TGCAGTGCTAGAGTGGGAGGACTAGGCGGGAACACTGAAGCTTTCTTT.

Remarks on this clonotype: A junction boundary mismatches the germline segment, possibly from a read error. V gene TRBV5-1 combines with J gene TRBJ1-3; D may be TRBD1 (5 bases). CDR1 is SGHRS and CDR2 is YFSETQ in the germline V gene. The CDR3 is 15 residues long. The CDR3 loop is CVSSFQGGSVNTIYF. CDR3 coding DNA: TGCGTCAGCAGCTTCCAGGGCGGATCGGTAAACACCATCTATTTT.

This clonotype was recorded many times. The chain joins TRBV20-1 to TRBJ2-1; 8 positions agree with TRBD2. The CDR3 consists of 15 residues. Germline CDR1 is DFQATT and CDR2 is SNEGSKA (reference sequence). With V trimmed by 3 bases and J by 6 bases, 10 bases remained unmatched. In nucleotides, the CDR3 is TGCAGTGCTAGGTCCACGGGACTAGAGGCCAATGAGCAGTTCTTC. Its translation is CSARSTGLEANEQFF.

The table lists this clonotype with many counts. The chain combines TRBV27 with TRBJ1-1; D might be TRBD1 (6 bases). Germline V gene lookup returns CDR1 MNHEY and CDR2 SMNVEV (reference sequence). This CDR3 comprises 15 residues. V lost 2 bases to trimming and J lost 2 bases, with 12 bases between them. CDR3 in DNA: TGTGCCAGCAGTTTACATTACAGGGCTAACACTGAAGCTTTCTTT. Translation gives CASSLHYRANTEAFF.

This clonotype came up a few times. This chain connects TRBV4-1 to TRBJ2-5; possibly TRBD1 or TRBD2 for D (5 bases each). The CDR3 spans 15 residues. Trimming stripped 5 bases from V and 4 bases from J, with 17 bases between. Per germline, CDR1 MGHRA and CDR2 YSYEKL. CDR3 sequence: CASSKGAGIGETQYF. The CDR3 DNA sequence: TGCGCCAGCAGCAAAGGGGCCGGGATCGGAGAGACCCAGTACTTC.

Ten or more counts support this clonotype. CDR3 loop: CASSPFALTGDQPQHF. The CDR3 DNA follows: TGTGCCAGCAGCCCCTTTGCACTTACAGGAGATCAGCCCCAGCATTTT. This chain uses TRBV7-2 with TRBJ1-5; D perhaps matches TRBD1 (5 bases). V was cut by 5 bases and J by 5 bases, with 19 bases left in between. The CDR3 consists of 16 residues. The germline CDR1 and CDR2 sequences are SGHTA and FQGNSA. The full variable domain, in which reference TRBV7-2 and TRBJ1-5 provide the parts outside the CDR3, is GAGVSQSPSNKVTEKGKDVELRCDPISGHTALYWYRQSLGQGLEFLIYFQGNSAPDKSGLPSDRFSAERTGGSVSTLTIQRTQQEDSAVYLCASSPFALTGDQPQHFGDGTRLSIL.

This clonotype showed up many times. This rearrangement joins TRBV7-8 to TRBJ2-5; 7 bases align to TRBD2. The CDR3 is 16 residues long. With V trimmed by 2 bases and J by 2 bases, 8 bases remained unmatched. Germline CDR1 SGHVS, CDR2 FQNEAQ. Here the CDR3 DNA reads TGTGCCAGCAGCTTACGCGTAGCGGGTATACAAGAGACCCAGTACTTC. Amino acid sequence: CASSLRVAGIQETQYF.

This clonotype was picked up many times. This rearrangement joins TRBV5-5 to TRBJ2-5, with TRBD2 matching 9 bases. CDR1 is SGHKS, CDR2 YYEKEE, per germline (reference sequence). The V gene end was trimmed by 1 base and the J gene end by 4 bases; junction bases not matched to a gene: 11. The CDR3 is 17 residues long. The CDR3 coding sequence is TGTGCCAGCAGCTTGATTGCGGGGGGGCCCATTCCAGAGACCCAGTACTTC. Its protein is CASSLIAGGPIPETQYF.

There are many counts of this clonotype. V and J are TRBV29-1 and TRBJ1-1; D possibly corresponds to TRBD1 (6 bases). Per the germline V gene, CDR1 is SQVTM and CDR2 is ANQGSEA. The V end was cut by 7 bases, the J end by 4 bases, with 10 bases between. CDR3 length equals 11 residues. This CDR3 is CSATGPTEAFF. In DNA, the CDR3 is TGCAGCGCCACAGGGCCCACTGAAGCTTTCTTT.

The chain employs TRBV5-1 and TRBJ1-2; 11 positions match TRBD1. The trim removed 0 bases at V and 2 bases at J, leaving 6 bases unmatched. Germline assignment: CDR1 SGHRS and CDR2 YFSETQ. The CDR3 loop spans 17 amino acids. CDR3 in DNA: TGCGCCAGCAGCTTGGATCCCGGGACAGGGGGGAACTATGGCTACACCTTC. Its translation is CASSLDPGTGGNYGYTF.

Ten or more counts support this clonotype. The V gene is TRBV20-1, the J gene TRBJ2-2; TRBD1 is a possible D gene (6 bases). Trimming took 2 bases from V and 1 from J, leaving 11 bases between them. CDR1 is DFQATT and CDR2 is SNEGSKA in the germline V gene (reference sequence). The CDR3 contains 15 residues. DNA for the CDR3: TGCAGTGCTAGAACCGGACAGTTGAACACCGGGGAGCTGTTTTTT. This translates into CSARTGQLNTGELFF.

At least ten counts were recorded for this clonotype. V usage is TRBV20-1 and J usage is TRBJ2-4; 10 bases align to TRBD1. Germline loops: CDR1 DFQATT, CDR2 SNEGSKA (reference sequence). The CDR3 runs to 18 residues. J lost 9 bases, V lost 0 bases, and 17 bases had no gene match. For the CDR3, the DNA is TGCAGTGCTAGAGATTTTAGCCCTGGACAGGGGGAGAAAGGCATTCAGTACTTC. Residues: CSARDFSPGQGEKGIQYF.

This clonotype was found many times. The J gene is TRBJ2-7, the V gene TRBV7-2, with D tentatively TRBD1 (5 bases). There are 13 residues in the CDR3. CDR1 is SGHTA and CDR2 is FQGNSA in the germline V gene. The V and J ends lost 4 bases and 2 bases respectively, with 9 bases between them. The chain's CDR3 is CASSSRQPYEQYF. CDR3 DNA sequence: TGTGCCAGCAGCTCCCGACAGCCCTACGAGCAGTACTTC.

This clonotype was picked up many times. The chain links TRBV3-1 to TRBJ2-3; 9 nucleotides match TRBD2. The germline gives CDR1 LGHDT, CDR2 YNNKEL (reference sequence). After removal of 1 base from V and 2 bases from J, the junction contained 4 bases not matched to a gene. There are 16 residues in the CDR3. CDR3 in DNA: TGTGCCAGCAGCCAAGTAAAGGGACTAGCCACAGATACGCAGTATTTT. Residues: CASSQVKGLATDTQYF.

The table lists this clonotype with a few counts. V usage is TRBV7-2 and J usage is TRBJ2-3, with unresolved D. Trimming took off 5 bases at V and 3 bases at J, with 12 bases between the two ends. The CDR3 is made up of 14 amino acids. The germline gives CDR1 SGHTA, CDR2 FQGNSA. In DNA form, the CDR3 reads TGTGCCAGCAGCGTAGACTGGTTTACAGATACGCAGTATTTT. Protein: CASSVDWFTDTQYF.

The chain couples TRBV12-3 or TRBV12-4 to TRBJ2-6; D not certain. The CDR3 contains 14 residues. The V end was cut by 6 bases, the J end by 2 bases, with 8 bases between. The CDR3 region is CASRRRTGANVLTF. CDR3 coding DNA: TGTGCCAGCAGGCGTCGGACTGGGGCCAACGTCCTGACTTTC.

Ten or more counts support this clonotype. The rearrangement uses TRBV2 and TRBJ1-5, with D tentatively TRBD1 (5 bases). CDR3 length: 13 residues. With 6 bases removed from V and 4 bases from J, the gap between germline ends came to 10 bases. The germline V gene encodes CDR1 SNHLY and CDR2 FYNNEI. The CDR3, as DNA: TGTGCCAGCAGCCGGGACGCGAATCAGCCCCAGCATTTT. It translates to CASSRDANQPQHF. Supplemented by reference TRBV2 and TRBJ1-5, the full variable domain reads EPEVTQTPSHQVTQMGQEVILRCVPISNHLYFYWYRQILGQKVEFLVSFYNNEISEKSEIFDDQFSVERPDGSNFTLKIRSTKLEDSAMYFCASSRDANQPQHFGDGTRLSIL.

Many counts were recorded for this clonotype. The chain combines TRBV12-5 with TRBJ2-1; 7 nucleotides agree with TRBD2. Germline V gene data show CDR1 as LGHNT and CDR2 as FRNRAP. This CDR3 has 16 residues. V dropped 5 bases and J dropped 10; count of bases not matched to a gene: 17. CDR3 amino acids: CASGLRGGAGAREQFF. CDR3 DNA: TGTGCTAGTGGTCTCCGCGGCGGCGCGGGAGCCAGGGAGCAGTTCTTC.

This clonotype has at least ten counts. The chain employs TRBV10-3 and TRBJ1-2; 8 nucleotides align to TRBD1. CDR1 is ENHRY and CDR2 is SYGVKD in the germline V gene. Trimming took 2 bases from V and 4 from J; bases not matched to a gene: 3. This CDR3 has 14 residues. CDR3 amino acids: CAISEVQGGYGYTF. The DNA of the CDR3 is TGTGCCATCAGTGAGGTACAGGGGGGCTATGGCTACACCTTC.

The chain employs TRBV20-1 and TRBJ2-3, with D unclear. This CDR3 has 10 residues. CDR1 is DFQATT, CDR2 SNEGSKA, per germline (reference sequence). The V end was cut by 8 bases, the J end by 2 bases, with 5 bases between. CDR3 in amino acids: CSPFTDTQYF. The CDR3, as DNA: TGCAGTCCCTTCACAGATACGCAGTATTTT.

The V and J genes are TRBV7-2 and TRBJ2-5, with 12 bases identical to TRBD2. The CDR3 runs to 16 residues. Germline V gives CDR1 SGHTA, CDR2 FQGNSA. The V segment lost 3 bases and the J segment 4 bases; nucleotides outside the gene matches: 6. The DNA of the CDR3 is TGTGCCAGCAGCTTCGTTACTAGCGGGAGGAGAGAGACCCAGTACTTC. Residues: CASSFVTSGRRETQYF.

In this sample, this clonotype turned up many times. The CDR3 sequence is CASATGGAKNIQYF. The CDR3 DNA reads as TGTGCCAGTGCAACAGGGGGCGCCAAAAACATTCAGTACTTC. The chain couples TRBV7-2 to TRBJ2-4, with 9 bases that match TRBD1. This CDR3 is 14 amino acids long. V lost 9 bases, J lost 1 base, and 4 bases stayed unmatched. Germline V gene data show CDR1 as SGHTA and CDR2 as FQGNSA.